This T cell receptor (beta chain) stems from a study of cytomegalovirus exposure and HLA in healthy donors (dated by TCRdb to 2016 to 2017). A note on the overall study: According to an earlier analysis of 450 to 650 of the donors, some 170 million T cells yielded 117 million unique TCR beta sequences and more than 250 Gb of sequence data. Both class I and class II loci were covered by HLA typing, at four-digit resolution. The study profiled the T cell repertoires of under 700 subjects by immunosequencing and related them to cytomegalovirus serostatus. Four or five DR-DQ haplotypes were handled as single units for association and clustering because linkage in the cohort was strong. Besides the first cohort of approximately 710 subjects, a separate validation cohort made up of over 95 different subjects was used. An earlier analysis of 500 to 750 of the donors applied high-throughput TCR beta sequencing to assess whether each TCR beta V gene segment acted as functional or pseudogenic. An early release covering 550 to 700 HLA-typed donors comprised roughly 300 gigabases of sequencing data and 85 million or so unique TCR sequences. The number of donors typed differed by locus, with 629-630 for A, B, C, DRB1 and DQB1, over 500 for DQA1, under 610 for DPA1, and over 400 for DPB1. Of the approximately 400 genotyped donors, around 81% fell in the genetic ancestry cluster associated with self-reported Caucasian donors. In a later genetic analysis, genome-wide SNP genotypes for about 55% of the 666 donors were used, and that subset was treated as a discovery cohort. High-throughput TCR immunosequencing, statistical association of individual TCRs with disease status, and machine learning were combined to predict cytomegalovirus infection status. The study was designed to test whether signatures of past pathogen exposure could be identified by cataloging public T cell receptors. All discovery cohort repertoires had been generated using a single sequencing platform. Across about 380 genotyped donors of the cohort, an average of roughly 250,000 unique TCR beta nucleotide sequences per donor were sequenced, and approximately 17% of those sequences were non-productive. Donor age, sex, ethnicity and CMV serostatus were compiled together with the repertoire data. Rather than drawing on any new phenotypic data, the later analysis identified candidate immune exposures from TCR beta sequences and the way those sequences occurred across donors. A later analysis re-examined previously published TCR beta repertoires from more than 650 donors and added high-resolution HLA genotyping to investigate patterns of TCR occurrence. General study outcomes and caveats: According to a later analysis, TCR association rates differed among HLA loci, with DRB1 alleles showing the most associated TCRs and HLA-C alleles showing the fewest. A further reported finding was that TCR beta sequences accurately predicted the HLA-A and HLA-B alleles for most subjects in the first cohort. In a later analysis, most CMV-associated TCR beta chains were found to appear HLA-restricted, with HLA associations seemingly driven largely by CMV exposure. In a later analysis, HLA-associated TCR beta chains were found to be more clonally expanded and to have lower generation probabilities than equally common non-associated chains. CMV serostatus was the only immune exposure information available for the cohort. Sequencing depth was assumed to be roughly uniform across donors in the presence/absence analyses, though that assumption may not hold. The study gave a list of roughly 150 TCR beta chains associated with cytomegalovirus. HLA typing was unavailable for some donors at each locus, so association tests used only the typed subset. The 87-base-pair reads could not distinguish some IMGT-functional V segments, including TRBV6-2 and TRBV6-3, so those segments were excluded. V-gene and J-gene trimming of TCR beta chains was associated with a missense DCLRE1C variant in a later genetic analysis, and the association was replicated in an independent cohort. Because counts were too low, fewer than 20 rarely observed V segments, including chromosome 9 orphons, were excluded from the earlier analysis of 587 of the donors. The classifier was reported to diagnose cytomegalovirus status with high specificity and sensitivity in both the original and validation cohorts. An earlier analysis of some 590 of the donors showed that most TCR beta V segments appeared in productive rearrangements either about 87% or about 30% of the time, which broadly matched IMGT annotations. At a false discovery rate of 0.05, a later analysis linked about 17,000 TCR beta sequences to specific HLA alleles. The sequencing pipeline was judged likely to have produced a cluster of highly shared sequence variants as a technical artifact. When HLA alleles, especially DR and DQ, strongly co-occurred, attributing TCR associations to individual alleles was difficult. According to a later analysis, parvovirus B19, influenza, CMV and Epstein-Barr virus appeared linked to several top co-occurrence clusters. Correlated functional status among segregating V segments might be attributable to linkage disequilibrium, but an unknown experimental factor could not be ruled out. Most TCR sequences were observed very rarely across donors, whereas some public TCRs were present in many individuals. In vitro tests confirmed that a few of the cytomegalovirus-associated TCR beta chains recognize cytomegalovirus antigens. A later genetic analysis reported fewer N-insertions in productive TCRs among donors in an Asian-associated ancestry cluster than the roughly 700-donor mean. The cohort was sequenced for TCR beta chains only, and without alpha or paired-chain data the features that could be detected were limited. The authors suggested that the approach could potentially be extended to other disease states and immunological phenotypes.

In regard to this clone: The target of this receptor is not known. The input lacks base qualities; no much larger clone sits a single base away.

The cohort comprised some 700 healthy bone marrow donors. All cohort members were sampled while nominally healthy, although unrecorded immune exposures were likely present. The donor was CMV seropositive and was included in the group of approximately 310 seropositive cohort members. Each donor provided a peripheral blood sample, and peripheral blood mononuclear cells were used for TCR beta sequencing. The Qiagen DNeasy Blood Extraction Kit was used to extract genomic DNA from the blood cell samples. CDR1 and CDR2, per the germline V gene, are LGHNT and FRNRAP. V loses 5 bases of germline sequence and J loses 2 bases, and the interval between the two ends is 16 bases. The CDR3 runs 15 residues from the cysteine to the phenylalanine. The only DNA kept is the CDR3, 45 bases in frame from the first base. Library method: the immunoSEQ multiplex PCR assay. For the multiplex PCR, a mixture combining 60 forward primers for TCR Vbeta segments and 13 reverse primers for TCR Jbeta segments was used. The CDR3 region of rearranged TCR beta genes was amplified from genomic DNA by a multiplex PCR assay. On the Illumina HiSeq System, the amplified TCR beta libraries were sequenced as 87-base-pair reads. The authors' analysis ran thus. Across the 700 or so repertoires, a later analysis counted some 81 million unique TCR beta chains, some 11 million of which were shared by at least two donors. Raw reads were error-corrected and collapsed into unique sequences with a nearest-neighbor algorithm that merged closely related sequences to remove PCR and sequencing errors. CDR3 sequences were aligned to IMGT reference sequences to assign V, D and J gene segments. For a sequence to be retained, a match of at least six nucleotides to both a V gene segment and a J gene segment was required. Rearrangements were classified as productive when the CDR3 lacked stop codons and remained in frame with V and J, and all other rearrangements were classified as non-productive. CDR3 was defined according to IMGT convention as the region running from the second conserved V-encoded cysteine to the conserved J-encoded phenylalanine. The earlier analysis of about 530 of the donors excluded any sequence lacking an unambiguous match to a single V gene segment. In an earlier analysis of a few hundred of the donors, V segments were called functional above 56.7% productive rearrangements and were called segregating when the between-donor standard deviation exceeded 5%. To diagnose cytomegalovirus status from the catalog of TCR beta chain sequences, a statistical classification framework was built. V and J gene assignment, in a later analysis, came from comparing TCR nucleotide sequences with IMGT/GENE-DB human TR gene sequences. Using the TCRdist pipeline, a later analysis assigned CDR3 sequences along with most-parsimonious VDJ recombination scenarios. In a later analysis, every TCR beta chain was defined by the combination of its CDR3 amino acid sequence and its V-gene family, and reads without a unique V-gene family were dropped. In a later analysis, approximately 640 highly shared, low-generation-probability nucleotide sequences were removed to address suspected cross-contamination and a sequencing artifact. In a later analysis, a clonal expansion index was calculated for each public chain from normalized within-repertoire ranks of inferred template counts. A later analysis computed generation probabilities with a VDJ recombination model fitted to out-of-frame rearrangements, and checked the results against IGoR. In a later analysis, hypergeometric tests were used to score TCR-TCR, TCR-HLA and TCR-CMV co-occurrence, with a repertoire-size bias correction applied to TCR pairs. False discovery rates were estimated in a later analysis by permuting HLA or CMV assignments 20 times. In a later analysis, co-occurring TCRs were grouped with DBSCAN, and TCRdist sequence similarity was added when clustering was performed within HLA-allele-positive subsets. Repertoires with fewer than 30,000 or more than 120,000 public chains, plus five repertoires with anomalous nucleotide sharing, were excluded from co-occurrence clustering. The immuneACCESS repertoire file appears here via TCRdb, limited to in-frame rearrangements. These files lack a portion of the clones; in checked studies, under half of the deficit traces to unresolved V genes, and the cause of the others is not known. D and trimming were read from the DNA, whereas the V and J calls and clone size are those reported in that table. Across this sample there are over 200,000 clones, with roughly 87% seen only once. The biggest ten clones account for about 6.4% of the sample.

This receptor was taken from a man between 35 and 55 years old in good health and CMV-seropositive. Recombination linked TRBV12-5 to TRBJ2-7; perhaps TRBD2 is the D gene, with 5 bases matching. Material for sequencing was PBMCs. The CDR3 corresponds to CASGPRQNGTYEQYF. The base sequence is TGTGCTAGTGGTCCGAGGCAGAACGGGACCTACGAGCAGTACTTC.